Below, 18 T cell receptor beta chains from the same sample are listed, as sequenced in a study of T cells in Graves' hyperthyroidism and ophthalmopathy. Amplification targeted TCR beta CDR3 regions from RNA transcripts. The primer set for the first-round RT-PCR of the TCR CDR3 was HTBI. TCRdb reprocessed the multiplex PCR reads via MiXCR and lists one record per CDR3 protein. The table shows about 480,000 distinct CDR3 sequences, with around an eighth occurring only once. Sequenced input: blood. These receptors originate from a woman aged 18-35 years with Graves' hyperthyroidism.

This clonotype was observed at least ten times. V gene TRBV11-3 combines with J gene TRBJ2-2, with 8 bases fitting TRBD2. Per the germline V gene, CDR1 is SGHNT and CDR2 is YENEEA. The CDR3 totals 16 residues. V trimming: 4 bases; J trimming: 4 bases; junction bases outside the gene matches: 8. For the CDR3, the DNA is TGTGCCAGCAGCTCCCGGGAGGGCCCGGGCACCGGGGAGCTGTTTTTT. This translates into CASSSREGPGTGELFF.

This clonotype was counted many times. This chain uses TRBV12-3 or TRBV12-4 with TRBJ2-1; 14 bases match TRBD2. V shed 6 bases, J shed 5 bases, and the junction held 6 bases outside the gene matches. This CDR3 is 16 amino acids long. DNA for the CDR3: TGTGCCAGCAGGACTAGCGGGAGGGCCTACGACAATGAGCAGTTCTTC. The encoded protein is CASRTSGRAYDNEQFF.

This clonotype was found many times. CDR3: CASSSGPSGTENTEAFF. The CDR3 nucleotides read TGCGCCAGCAGCTCCGGACCATCCGGGACAGAGAACACTGAAGCTTTCTTT. The chain couples TRBV5-1 to TRBJ1-1, with TRBD1 identical over 7 bases. Germline V gene lookup returns CDR1 SGHRS and CDR2 YFSETQ. This CDR3 has 17 amino acids. Trimming removed 3 bases from V and 1 base from J; junction bases left unmatched: 12.

This clonotype was counted ten times or more. This rearrangement joins TRBV28 to TRBJ2-1, with 12 nucleotides matching TRBD2. The CDR3 runs to 16 residues. Germline CDR1 is MDHEN and CDR2 is SYDVKM. V lost 6 bases and J lost 8; bases outside the gene matches: 11. The CDR3 loop reads CASSGRGLAGLDEQFF. The CDR3 DNA sequence: TGTGCCAGCAGCGGTCGCGGACTAGCGGGACTCGATGAGCAGTTCTTC.

The chain links TRBV6-1 to TRBJ1-1; D is undetermined. Germline V CDR1 and CDR2: MNHNS, SASEGT. CDR3 size: 11 residues. V was cut by 8 bases and J by 11 bases, with 15 bases left in between. The CDR3 sequence: CASGPPGRAFF. As DNA, the CDR3 is TGTGCCAGCGGCCCTCCCGGGCGGGCTTTCTTT.

This clonotype has at least ten counts. V and J are TRBV20-1 and TRBJ2-7; tentatively, D is TRBD1 (5 bases). Between the trimmed V and J ends, which lost 2 bases and 3 bases, there was a span of 14 bases. CDR3 length: 14 amino acids. Germline lookup yields CDR1 DFQATT and CDR2 SNEGSKA (reference sequence). CDR3 nucleotide sequence: TGCAGTGCTAGAATGGGGCAGAGCCTCTACGAGCAGTACTTC. Its translation: CSARMGQSLYEQYF.

The chain combines TRBV9 with TRBJ2-7; 10 bases align to TRBD2. The length of the CDR3 is 15 residues. The germline gives CDR1 SGDLS, CDR2 YYNGEE. With 4 bases clipped from V and 2 bases from J, the junction kept 6 bases outside the gene matches. Written as DNA, the CDR3 is TGTGCCAGCAGCCCGACTAGCGGGTCTACCTACGAGCAGTACTTC. It encodes CASSPTSGSTYEQYF.

This clonotype was counted at least ten times. V and J are TRBV19 and TRBJ2-7; 7 bases match TRBD2. This CDR3 is built from 15 residues. Germline V lookup: CDR1 LNHDA, CDR2 SQIVND (reference sequence). Trimming removed 3 bases from V and 6 bases from J; junction bases left unmatched: 11. DNA of the CDR3: TGTGCCAGTAGTATGGGCGGGGGAGGAAGCGCCGAGCAGTACTTC. This codes for CASSMGGGGSAEQYF.

Only a few counts were recorded for this clonotype. CDR3 amino acids: CASSPGLAGLGWSDTQYF. The CDR3 nucleotides read TGTGCCAGCAGCCCGGGACTAGCGGGACTGGGTTGGTCAGATACGCAGTATTTT. The rearrangement uses TRBV5-4 and TRBJ2-3; 13 bases map to TRBD2. Germline V gives CDR1 SGHNT, CDR2 YYREEE (reference sequence). The V segment lost 4 bases and the J segment 4 bases; nucleotides outside the gene matches: 12. The CDR3 extends over 18 amino acids.

There are a few counts of this clonotype. The genes are TRBV20-1 and TRBJ2-7; D may be TRBD2 (7 bases). The V end lost 1 base, the J end lost 5 bases, and 18 bases lay between the germline ends. The V gene's germline CDR1 is DFQATT and CDR2 SNEGSKA (reference sequence). The CDR3 consists of 15 residues. CDR3 sequence (DNA): TGCAGTGCTAGAGCAACCGGGGGGCCTTTCCACGAGCAGTACGTC. Translating gives CSARATGGPFHEQYV.

This clonotype was picked up many times. The chain is built from TRBV6-5 and TRBJ2-5; 13 nucleotides align to TRBD2. With V trimmed by 4 bases and J by 7 bases, 6 bases remained unmatched. CDR3 length: 15 amino acids. Germline V gene lookup returns CDR1 MNHEY and CDR2 SVGAGI. The CDR3, as DNA: TGTGCCAGCAGTTCCGGACTAGCGGGAGAGGGGACCCAGTACTTC. The encoded protein is CASSSGLAGEGTQYF.

This clonotype was detected only once. The chain has TRBV12-3 or TRBV12-4 and TRBJ2-7; 7 bases line up with TRBD2. This CDR3 has 12 residues. V shed 7 bases and J 7 bases; nucleotides not matched to a gene: 7. CDR3 nucleotide sequence: TGTGCCAGCATCGGACTAGTCGATGAGCAGTACTTC. This encodes CASIGLVDEQYF.

This clonotype was seen at least ten times. The rearrangement uses TRBV9 and TRBJ2-7; 7 bases match TRBD1. This CDR3 spans 15 amino acids. V lost 2 bases, J lost 1 base, and 6 bases stayed unmatched. Germline V CDR1 and CDR2: SGDLS, YYNGEE. As DNA, the CDR3 is TGTGCCAGCAGCGTGGGACAGCTCGATTCCTACGAGCAGTACTTC. Translated: CASSVGQLDSYEQYF.

The rearrangement links TRBV27 to TRBJ2-3; TRBD2 matches at 13 bases. The junction had 14 bases not matched to a gene; V was cut back by 8 bases and J by 3 bases. The CDR3 has 18 amino acids. The V gene's germline CDR1 is MNHEY and CDR2 SMNVEV (reference sequence). The chain's CDR3 is CASDFNSRTSGRTDTQYF. CDR3 sequence (DNA): TGTGCCAGCGACTTTAACTCCCGGACTAGCGGGAGAACAGATACGCAGTATTTT.

This clonotype was picked up many times. CDR3 nucleotides: TGTGCCAGCAGTTACTCAGGGACTAGCGGCCGCACAGATACGCAGTATTTT. It codes for CASSYSGTSGRTDTQYF. The rearrangement uses TRBV6-5 and TRBJ2-3, with TRBD2 matching 11 bases. Germline V lookup: CDR1 MNHEY, CDR2 SVGAGI. This CDR3 has 17 amino acids. V was clipped by 0 bases and J by 1 base; unmatched bases: 3.

This clonotype came up a few times. The CDR3 region is CASRRPDSYQPQHF. The CDR3 nucleotides are TGTGCCAGCAGGCGCCCGGACAGCTATCAGCCCCAGCATTTT. The V call is TRBV28, the J call TRBJ1-5, with a possible D match to TRBD1 (6 bases). Trimming took 6 bases from V and 5 from J, leaving 14 bases between them. The CDR3 loop spans 14 amino acids. Germline-derived CDR1 and CDR2 are MDHEN and SYDVKM.

This clonotype was seen at least ten times. This chain links TRBV2 with TRBJ2-1; D perhaps matches TRBD2 (7 bases). Germline CDR1 and CDR2: SNHLY and FYNNEI. With 4 bases removed from V and 10 bases from J, the gap between germline ends came to 20 bases. The CDR3 extends over 15 amino acids. In nucleotides, the CDR3 is TGTGCCAGCAGTGCCGGGGGCGGGAGAGGGGGGGAGCAGTTCTTC. It specifies CASSAGGGRGGEQFF. Variable domain in full (rest from reference TRBV2 and TRBJ2-1): EPEVTQTPSHQVTQMGQEVILRCVPISNHLYFYWYRQILGQKVEFLVSFYNNEISEKSEIFDDQFSVERPDGSNFTLKIRSTKLEDSAMYFCASSAGGGRGGEQFFGPGTRLTVL.

There are many counts of this clonotype. This rearrangement joins TRBV24-1 to TRBJ2-5; 8 positions match TRBD1. Germline V gene lookup returns CDR1 KGHDR and CDR2 SFDVKD. The CDR3 is 13 residues long. V lost 9 bases, J lost 5 bases, and 7 bases stayed unmatched. CDR3: CATSDRGVETQYF. In nucleotides, the CDR3 is TGTGCCACCTCCGACAGGGGAGTGGAGACCCAGTACTTC.